The 13 T cell receptor beta chains below all came from one sample that was sequenced in a study of identical twins. TCRdb processed the 5' RACE reads anew with MiXCR; each CDR3 protein has one entry. The sample yields 700,000 or so distinct CDR3 sequences, about 20% seen once. The sample was also linked to a second study, of T cells expressing NK-cell markers.

Source material: PBMCs. The receptors derive from a young woman in good health.

This clonotype was counted only a few times. This chain uses TRBV7-2 with TRBJ2-7, with 9 bases lining up with TRBD1. The CDR3 covers 16 residues. With V trimmed by 3 bases and J by 3 bases, 9 bases remained unmatched. The germline V gene has CDR1 SGHTA and CDR2 FQGNSA. The CDR3 loop is CASSLMPDRGFYEQYF. The CDR3 bases are TGTGCCAGCAGCTTGATGCCCGACAGGGGGTTCTACGAGCAGTACTTC.

The table lists this clonotype with many counts. The chain links TRBV6-1 to TRBJ2-2; tentatively, D is TRBD1 or TRBD2 (5 bases each). The CDR3 consists of 16 residues. V was trimmed by 11 bases and J by 4 bases, leaving 23 bases between them. Germline CDR1 reads MNHNS; CDR2 reads SASEGT. The CDR3 here is CAGSNGGADFTGELFF. DNA of the CDR3: TGTGCCGGCTCGAATGGGGGAGCGGATTTCACCGGGGAGCTGTTTTTT.

This clonotype was seen only a few times. The V and J genes are TRBV10-3 and TRBJ1-1; D is perhaps TRBD1 (6 bases). This CDR3 is 15 amino acids long. V shed 0 bases and J shed 0 bases, with 8 bases lying between them. Germline CDR1 is ENHRY and CDR2 is SYGVKD. CDR3 in DNA: TGTGCCATCAGTGAGTCAGGACAGATGAACACTGAAGCTTTCTTT. Residues: CAISESGQMNTEAFF.

The CDR3 coding sequence is TGTGCCAGCAGTTTTTGGCAGTCTAACTATGGCTACACCTTC. It encodes CASSFWQSNYGYTF. The chain couples TRBV12-3 or TRBV12-4 to TRBJ1-2, with D unclear. V lost 3 bases and J 0 bases, leaving 8 bases between the germline ends. This CDR3 has 14 residues.

The V and J genes are TRBV12-5 and TRBJ2-3; TRBD2 is a possible D gene (5 bases). The CDR3 consists of 15 residues. Trimming cost V 6 bases and J 0 bases, with 13 bases left between them. Looked up from germline, CDR1 is LGHNT and CDR2 is FRNRAP. The DNA of the CDR3 is TGTGCTAGTGGAAACCGGGGTTATAGCACAGATACGCAGTATTTT. The encoded protein is CASGNRGYSTDTQYF.

This clonotype was observed a few times. The chain is built from TRBV29-1 and TRBJ2-6; D uncertain. CDR1 and CDR2 (germline): SQVTM, ANQGSEA. Trimming removed 4 bases at V and 0 bases at J, with 10 bases between. The CDR3 is 15 residues long. The CDR3 region is CSVADTGSGANVLTF. The CDR3 DNA follows: TGCAGCGTTGCTGATACCGGCTCTGGGGCCAACGTCCTGACTTTC.

The chain joins TRBV5-1 to TRBJ2-3; 11 bases line up with TRBD1. V shed 4 bases, J shed 3 bases, and the junction held 13 bases outside the gene matches. Germline CDR1 reads SGHRS; CDR2 reads YFSETQ. This CDR3 has 18 residues. CDR3 DNA sequence: TGCGCCAGCAGCCTTCCACCCGGGACAGGGGGTATTACAGATACGCAGTATTTT. Residues: CASSLPPGTGGITDTQYF. Full variable domain (remainder filled in from reference TRBV5-1 and TRBJ2-3): KAGVTQTPRYLIKTRGQQVTLSCSPISGHRSVSWYQQTPGQGLQFLFEYFSETQRNKGNFPGRFSGRQFSNSRSEMNVSTLELGDSALYLCASSLPPGTGGITDTQYFGPGTRLTVL.

This clonotype was seen more than once but under ten times. The gene calls are TRBV29-1 and TRBJ2-1; 7 nucleotides match TRBD1. Germline V gene lookup returns CDR1 SQVTM and CDR2 ANQGSEA. V lost 3 bases to trimming and J lost 2 bases; unmatched junction nucleotides: 4. The CDR3 has 14 residues. CDR3 DNA sequence: TGCAGCGTTGAGACAGGGACGGCCTACAATGAGCAGTTCTTC. This gives the protein CSVETGTAYNEQFF.

There are a few counts of this clonotype. The rearrangement joins TRBV9 to TRBJ2-2; 7 bases are a match to TRBD1. The CDR3 is 16 amino acids. V trimming: 0 bases; J trimming: 4 bases; junction bases outside the gene matches: 6. CDR1 is SGDLS, CDR2 YYNGEE, per germline. CDR3 in amino acids: CASSVADRAGTGELFF. CDR3 coding DNA: TGTGCCAGCAGCGTAGCTGACAGGGCGGGCACCGGGGAGCTGTTTTTT.

The chain has TRBV7-2 and TRBJ2-7; D is perhaps TRBD1 or TRBD2 (5 bases each). From germline, CDR1 is SGHTA and CDR2 FQGNSA. This CDR3 spans 15 amino acids. V gave up 5 bases and J gave up 5 bases, with 19 bases separating them. In nucleotides, the CDR3 is TGTGCCAGCAGCGCCCGCCTGGGGGTTGGCCACGAGCAGTACTTC. It is translated as CASSARLGVGHEQYF.

The rearrangement links TRBV5-1 to TRBJ2-7, with D possibly being TRBD2 (6 bases). Between the trimmed V and J ends, which lost 4 bases and 5 bases, there was a span of 16 bases. Germline CDR1 and CDR2: SGHRS and YFSETQ. The CDR3 is 14 residues long. CDR3 nucleotide sequence: TGCGCCAGCAGCCCGTGGACCGGGGGTAACGAGCAGTACTTC. Its protein product is CASSPWTGGNEQYF. The full variable domain, in which reference TRBV5-1 and TRBJ2-7 provide the parts outside the CDR3, is KAGVTQTPRYLIKTRGQQVTLSCSPISGHRSVSWYQQTPGQGLQFLFEYFSETQRNKGNFPGRFSGRQFSNSRSEMNVSTLELGDSALYLCASSPWTGGNEQYFGPGTRLTVT.

Regarding this clonotype: Because the CDR3 is missing its conserved closing phenylalanine or tryptophan, this is likely a read error. CDR3 sequence (DNA): TGTGCCAGCAGTGAAGCCAGCGGTCCCTACAATGAGCAGTTCCTC. Translating it yields CASSEASGPYNEQFL. This sequence joins TRBV25-1 and TRBJ2-1, with D possibly being TRBD2 (5 bases). The CDR3 totals 15 residues. Trimming pared 2 bases from V and 2 bases from J, leaving 10 bases between. Germline V CDR1 and CDR2: MGHDK, SYGVNS.

This clonotype appeared a few times. The rearrangement joins TRBV20-1 to TRBJ2-1; TRBD1 might be the D (6 bases). This CDR3 has 15 residues. Per germline, CDR1 DFQATT and CDR2 SNEGSKA (reference sequence). V was trimmed by 1 base and J by 10 bases, leaving 20 bases between them. DNA for the CDR3: TGCAGTGCTAGAGGGGTCAAGGGGGATTACAGGGAGCAGTTCTTC. It is translated as CSARGVKGDYREQFF.